These T cell receptor beta chains were read from a single sample in a study of technical replicates of blood from a handful of donors. Measured with immunoSEQ multiplex PCR; TCRdb has only the in-frame clones, and not every one. This sample has tens of thousands of clones; 90% occur once, and the top ten carry approximately 4.6%. Sequenced input: PBMCs. The receptor source for this set is a human donor in good health. Some clones in this sample may be carry-over from other donors' samples. CDR3s include the opening cysteine and the closing phenylalanine or tryptophan. The D gene is left open where the match is weak. Clone size appears in some rows only: once, few, many, or a class for an expanded clone.

TRBV9	TRBJ2-1	NA	TRBD2	TGTGCCAGCAGCGTCGCAGCGGGGGGCAATGAGCAGTTCTTC	CASSVAAGGNEQFF
TRBV5-1	TRBJ1-3	NA	NA	TGCGCCAGCAGCTTGGAAGCGCTTTCTGGAAACACCATATATTTT	CASSLEALSGNTIYF
TRBV20-1	TRBJ2-3	NA	NA	TGCAGTGCTGCGTTCGCTTATACGCAGTATTTT	CSAAFAYTQYF
TRBV4-3	TRBJ2-3	NA	NA	TGCGCCAGCAGCCAAGATAGCAGCACAGATACGCAGTATTTT	CASSQDSSTDTQYF
TRBV6-5	TRBJ2-3	NA	TRBD2	TGTGCCAGCGGAGTAGCGGGAGGGCCGGGTACGCAGTATTTT	CASGVAGGPGTQYF
TRBV30	TRBJ2-2	NA	TRBD1	TGTGCCTGGGGAGGGGACAGGGGGCTGGGCGGGGAGCTGTTTTTT	CAWGGDRGLGGELFF
TRBV7-8	TRBJ2-7	once	TRBD2	TGTGCCAGCAGCTGGCCCAAAGCGGGAGGGCCGAGTGAGCAGTACTTC	CASSWPKAGGPSEQYF
TRBV29-1	TRBJ2-5	NA	NA	TGCAGCGTTCGGGGTGGGCCAGTGAGTGAGACGGAGACCCAGTACTTC	CSVRGGPVSETETQYF
TRBV10-3	TRBJ2-1	NA	TRBD2	TGTGCCAGCAGCCCGACCGGGACTAGCCGCAATGAGCAGTTCTTC	CASSPTGTSRNEQFF
TRBV18	TRBJ1-1	few	NA	TGTGCCAGCTCACCAGTCGGTGAAGCTTTCTTT	CASSPVGEAFF
TRBV5-1	TRBJ1-6	NA	NA	TGCGCCAGCAGCTTGGAGGGTGATAGGGGTTCACCCCTCCACTTT	CASSLEGDRGSPLHF
TRBV4-3	TRBJ2-6	NA	TRBD2	TGCGCCAGCAGCTCCACGACTAGCGTCTCTGGGGCCAACGTCCTGACTTTC	CASSSTTSVSGANVLTF
TRBV4-2	TRBJ2-7	NA	TRBD2	TGTGCCAGCAGCCAAGTTGGGCGCGGGAGGCTTTACGAGCAGTACTTC	CASSQVGRGRLYEQYF
TRBV19	TRBJ1-5	NA	NA	TGTGCCAGTAGGGCTAGTAGAGCGCAGCCCCAGCATTTT	CASRASRAQPQHF
TRBV25-1	TRBJ2-5	NA	TRBD1	TGTGCCAGCAGTGCCCGGACAGGGTCCCAAGAGACCCAGTACTTC	CASSARTGSQETQYF
TRBV12-2	TRBJ2-7	NA	NA	TGTGCAAGTCTCCTCCCCTCGACTAGCGGGGATAGCTCCTACGAGCAGTACTTC	CASLLPSTSGDSSYEQYF
TRBV9	TRBJ2-1	NA	TRBD2	TGTGCCAGCAGCCTAAGCGGGAAGCATGAGCAGTTCTTC	CASSLSGKHEQFF
TRBV7-9	TRBJ1-6	NA	NA	TGTGCCAGCAGCTCCTGGGGGGTACGATTTAATTCACCCCTCCACTTT	CASSSWGVRFNSPLHF
TRBV29-1	TRBJ2-7	NA	NA	TGCAGCGCGAACCTCTGGGGCGGCTACGAGCAGTACTTC	CSANLWGGYEQYF
TRBV2	TRBJ2-1	NA	TRBD1	TGTGCCAGCAGGCCGGGACAGGGGGCCTATGAGCAGTTCTTC	CASRPGQGAYEQFF
TRBV5-1	TRBJ2-3	NA	NA	TGCGCCAGCAGCCCCCGCTGGGGTAGCGCAGATACGCAGTATTTT	CASSPRWGSADTQYF
TRBV4-3	TRBJ2-5	NA	TRBD2	TGCGCCAGCAGCCTGAGCGGGGGGCAAGAGACCCAGTACTTC	CASSLSGGQETQYF
TRBV6-1	TRBJ2-7	NA	TRBD2	TGTGCCAGCAGTGCACTAGCGGGGGAAAACCGCTACGAGCAGTACTTC	CASSALAGENRYEQYF
TRBV6-5	TRBJ1-1	NA	NA	TGTGCGACGGGGGGGTGGGACACTGAAGCTTTCTTT	CATGGWDTEAFF
TRBV30	TRBJ2-2	NA	TRBD2	TGTTTAGCGGGAGCGGGCACCGGGGAGCTGTTTTTT	CLAGAGTGELFF
TRBV4-3	TRBJ1-5	NA	NA	TGCGCCAGCAGCCAGGGGCGCGGGGGCCGGCAGCCCCAGCATTTT	CASSQGRGGRQPQHF
TRBV4-2	TRBJ2-7	few	NA	TGTGCCAGCAGCCTGCCAAAGTCGCGCTACTTCTCCTACGAGCAGTACTTC	CASSLPKSRYFSYEQYF
TRBV5-1	TRBJ2-7	NA	TRBD2	TGCGCCAGCAGCTTGAAGCGGGGACCCTACGAGCAGTACTTC	CASSLKRGPYEQYF
TRBV13	TRBJ2-4	NA	NA	TGTGCCAGCAGCTTAGACAGGGATCGGGCCAAAAACATTCAGTACTTC	CASSLDRDRAKNIQYF
TRBV5-1	TRBJ2-3	once	NA	TGCGCCAGCAGCCCGGGGGGCCAAGATACGCAGTATTTT	CASSPGGQDTQYF
TRBV7-3	TRBJ2-5	NA	NA	TGTGCCAGCAGCTTAACCATGAGAGGAGAGACCCAGTACTTC	CASSLTMRGETQYF
TRBV12-5	TRBJ1-2	NA	NA	TGTGCTAGTGGTTTACAGGACTATGGCTACACCTTC	CASGLQDYGYTF
TRBV5-4	TRBJ1-1	NA	TRBD1	TGTGCCAGCAGCTTGCCAGGGGGCGTTGGATGGAACACTGAAGCTTTCTTT	CASSLPGGVGWNTEAFF
TRBV27	TRBJ2-5	NA	TRBD2	TGTGCCAGCAGCCGGGCTAGCGGAGAGACCCAGTACTTC	CASSRASGETQYF
TRBV7-3	TRBJ2-7	NA	NA	TGTGCCAGCAGCTTGTTCGGGGGTAACTACGAGCAGTACTTC	CASSLFGGNYEQYF
TRBV7-7	TRBJ2-1	NA	TRBD1	TGTGCCAGCAGCTTTGACAGGGACAATGAGCAGTTCTTC	CASSFDRDNEQFF
TRBV5-7	TRBJ2-5	NA	NA	TGTGCCAGCAGCTTGGACAGGGACCCCCCGTACCAAGAGACCCAGTACTTC	CASSLDRDPPYQETQYF
TRBV7-9	TRBJ2-1	NA	TRBD2	TGTGCCAGCTCTGGGCTGCGGGGGGCCTCGGGTGAGCAGTTCTTC	CASSGLRGASGEQFF
TRBV6-1	TRBJ2-1	NA	TRBD2	TGTGCCAGCAGGTTTTTGACTAGCGGGAACAATGAGCAGTTCTTC	CASRFLTSGNNEQFF
TRBV4-1	TRBJ2-2	once	TRBD1	TGCGCCAGCAGCCTCACTTTGACAGGGACCGGGGAGCTGTTTTTT	CASSLTLTGTGELFF
TRBV7-2	TRBJ1-4	NA	NA	TGTGCCAGCAGCTTAAGGCAATCGGGTAATGAAAAACTGTTTTTT	CASSLRQSGNEKLFF
TRBV5-8	TRBJ1-2	NA	NA	TGTGCCAGCAGCTACGGGCCCGGGGGTGGCTACACCTTC	CASSYGPGGGYTF
TRBV9	TRBJ1-6	NA	TRBD1	TGTGCCAGCAGCGTAGAGGGGGCAGGTTCACCCCTCCACTTT	CASSVEGAGSPLHF
TRBV4-3	TRBJ2-7	NA	TRBD2	TGCGCCAGCAGCCAACAAAGCGGGAGTCCCTACGAGCAGTACTTC	CASSQQSGSPYEQYF
TRBV2	TRBJ2-2	NA	NA	TGTGCCAGCAGCAGCCGGGGAGGAGAGAACACCGGGGAGCTGTTTTTT	CASSSRGGENTGELFF
TRBV4-3	TRBJ2-1	NA	NA	TGCGCCAGCAGCCAAGACGCTAGGAATGAGCAGTTCTTC	CASSQDARNEQFF
TRBV18	TRBJ1-2	NA	TRBD1	TGTGCCAGCTCACGAGAGACAGGGGGGGACTACTATGGCTACACCTTC	CASSRETGGDYYGYTF
TRBV5-1	TRBJ2-1	NA	TRBD2	TGCGCCAGCAGCTCCTTAGCGGGGGGGCCTCCCAATGAGCAGTTCTTC	CASSSLAGGPPNEQFF
TRBV7-6	TRBJ2-7	NA	TRBD2	TGTGCCAGCAGCGGGGGCAGCGGGAGTCTGTACGAGCAGTACTTC	CASSGGSGSLYEQYF
TRBV10-2	TRBJ2-2	NA	TRBD1	TGCGCCAGCAGCGGGACAGGGCTGACCGGGGAGCTGTTTTTT	CASSGTGLTGELFF
TRBV10-3	TRBJ2-7	NA	TRBD1	TGTGCCATCAGGGACCGGGACAGGCCCCACGAGCAGTACTTC	CAIRDRDRPHEQYF
TRBV6-5	TRBJ1-1	few	TRBD1	TGTGCCAGCACCCCGGGACAGCTATACACTGAAGCTTTCTTT	CASTPGQLYTEAFF
TRBV7-7	TRBJ2-1	NA	NA	TGTGCCAGCAGCCCCGAGCCGAGCGGCAATGAGCAGTTCTTC	CASSPEPSGNEQFF
TRBV18	TRBJ1-6	NA	NA	TGTGCCAGCTCACCCGAACAGGGTAAGGCCCTCCACTTT	CASSPEQGKALHF
TRBV7-2	TRBJ2-1	NA	TRBD2	TGTGCCAGCAGCCCCCCGGGACTAGGGAGAGGCAATGAGCAGTTCTTC	CASSPPGLGRGNEQFF
TRBV2	TRBJ2-1	NA	TRBD2	TGTGCCAGCAGTGAAAGGACTAGCGGGAAACATGAGCAGTTCTTC	CASSERTSGKHEQFF
TRBV9	TRBJ2-1	NA	TRBD2	TGTGCCAGCAGCGGGGGGTTGAGGACTAGCATCGTCAATGAGCAGTTCTTC	CASSGGLRTSIVNEQFF
TRBV10-3	TRBJ2-3	NA	TRBD2	TGTGCCATCAGTGACCCCGAACTAGCGGGGGCCTCCGATACGCAGTATTTT	CAISDPELAGASDTQYF